Presented here are 17 T cell receptor beta chains from one specimen sequenced in a study of blood T cell repertoires in COVID-19. Sequencing used immunoSEQ multiplex PCR; TCRdb keeps in-frame clones, though not all of them. The profile shows roughly 340,000 clones, approximately 87% of them singletons. The sequenced sample was PBMCs or T cells enriched from blood (not recorded which). The receptors were sampled from a man aged 35 to 55 in a cohort exposed to, infected with or recovered from COVID-19 (not recorded which).

This clone came up once. The chain combines TRBV13 with TRBJ2-7; TRBD1 aligns across 10 bases. The germline gives CDR1 PRHDT, CDR2 FYEKMQ (reference sequence). The CDR3 loop spans 14 amino acids. V shed 5 bases, J shed 5 bases, and the junction held 6 bases outside the gene matches. CDR3 DNA sequence: TGTGCCAGCAGCCAGTCGGGGACAGGGGACGAGCAGTACTTC. It specifies CASSQSGTGDEQYF.

The chain links TRBV19 to TRBJ1-1; D ambiguous. Between the trimmed V and J ends, which lost 1 base and 2 bases, there was a span of 11 bases. There are 15 residues in the CDR3. Germline V lookup: CDR1 LNHDA, CDR2 SQIVND (reference sequence). The CDR3 loop is CASSIVLDANTEAFF. The DNA for the CDR3 is TGTGCCAGTAGTATAGTCCTAGACGCCAACACTGAAGCTTTCTTT.

The gene calls are TRBV7-2 and TRBJ2-7; D call uncertain. Germline lookup yields CDR1 SGHTA and CDR2 FQGNSA. Trimming took 0 bases from V and 4 from J, leaving 13 bases between them. The CDR3 is made up of 15 amino acids. CDR3 region: CASSLAVQNQYEQYF. CDR3 bases: TGTGCCAGCAGCTTAGCCGTACAGAATCAATACGAGCAGTACTTC.

The chain has TRBV19 and TRBJ1-3, with 8 nucleotides matching TRBD1. The CDR3 is 14 residues long. Per germline, CDR1 LNHDA and CDR2 SQIVND (reference sequence). The V and J ends lost 9 bases and 0 bases, in that order; junction bases with no gene match: 4. Here the CDR3 reads CASYRGTSGNTIYF. The CDR3 DNA follows: TGTGCCAGCTACAGGGGGACCTCTGGAAACACCATATATTTT.

V is TRBV9 and J is TRBJ2-3, with 7 bases matching TRBD1. In germline, CDR1 is SGDLS, CDR2 YYNGEE. V lost 7 bases, J lost 1 base, and 9 bases stayed unmatched. This CDR3 is built from 15 residues. CDR3 sequence reads: CASGQRQGRTDTQYF. The CDR3 DNA is TGTGCCAGCGGTCAACGACAGGGACGCACAGATACGCAGTATTTT.

The V and J genes are TRBV5-4 and TRBJ2-1; D not certain. Germline CDR1 and CDR2: SGHNT and YYREEE (reference sequence). This CDR3 contains 15 residues. Between the trimmed V and J ends, which lost 0 bases and 0 bases, there was a span of 7 bases. The CDR3: CASSLGSSSYNEQFF. The CDR3 DNA is TGTGCCAGCAGCTTGGGCTCGAGCTCCTACAATGAGCAGTTCTTC.

The chain employs TRBV30 and TRBJ1-6; 10 bases are shared with TRBD1. The V gene's germline CDR1 is GTSNPN and CDR2 SVGIG (reference sequence). This CDR3 is 13 amino acids long. The junction had 7 bases not matched to a gene; V was cut back by 7 bases and J by 10 bases. CDR3 nucleotides: TGTGCCTCGACAGGGGGCCTGGGGTCACCCCTCCACTTT. Amino acid sequence: CASTGGLGSPLHF.

V and J are TRBV28 and TRBJ1-3; 9 bases are a match to TRBD1. This CDR3 has 15 residues. CDR1 MDHEN and CDR2 SYDVKM come from the germline V gene. J was trimmed by 5 bases and V by 6 bases; bases with no gene match: 8. The DNA of the CDR3 is TGTGCCAGCAGGAGCCCGGGACAGGGTAGAAACACCATATATTTT. Amino acid sequence: CASRSPGQGRNTIYF.

The gene calls are TRBV27 and TRBJ2-7; 10 positions match TRBD1. The trim removed 11 bases at V and 3 bases at J, leaving 7 bases unmatched. The CDR3 is 13 amino acids. Germline assignment: CDR1 MNHEY and CDR2 SMNVEV (reference sequence). CDR3 protein: CAAGRDRGYEQYF. CDR3 DNA sequence: TGTGCCGCAGGCCGGGACAGGGGCTACGAGCAGTACTTC.

This chain links TRBV10-2 with TRBJ2-7; TRBD2 matches at 8 bases. This CDR3 is built from 14 residues. V lost 7 bases, J lost 1 base, and 6 bases stayed unmatched. Germline lookup yields CDR1 WSHSY and CDR2 SAAADI. CDR3 coding DNA: TGCGCCAGCATAAGCGGGAGTTTGTCCTACGAGCAGTACTTC. Amino acid sequence: CASISGSLSYEQYF.

The rearrangement uses TRBV21-1 and TRBJ1-5; the listed D gene, TRBD1, was not tested against the DNA. TRBV21-1 represents a pseudogene. The CDR3 is 16 residues long. The DNA of the CDR3 is TGTGCCAGCAGCAGACGGACAGGGATAGGCAATCAGCCCCAGCATTTT. This sequence encodes CASSRRTGIGNQPQHF.

J is TRBJ1-3 and V is TRBV4-1; 7 nucleotides match TRBD1. Germline assignment: CDR1 MGHRA and CDR2 YSYEKL. The CDR3 has 18 amino acids. V was clipped by 0 bases and J by 5 bases; unmatched bases: 13. The CDR3 DNA sequence: TGCGCCAGCAGCCAAGATAACCAAGCAGGGGGTAGTAGAAACACCATATATTTT. Amino acid sequence: CASSQDNQAGGSRNTIYF.

V and J are TRBV6-5 and TRBJ1-3; no firm D call. CDR1 and CDR2 (germline): MNHEY, SVGAGI. This CDR3 contains 16 residues. V was shortened by 0 bases and J by 0 bases, with 9 bases between the two germline ends. CDR3 nucleotide sequence: TGTGCCAGCAGTTACTCCCCAGATCGCTCTGGAAACACCATATATTTT. Translating gives CASSYSPDRSGNTIYF.

The chain joins TRBV10-2 to TRBJ2-7; the D gene is possibly TRBD1 (6 bases). Germline values: CDR1 WSHSY, CDR2 SAAADI. V was shortened by 7 bases and J by 4 bases, with 8 bases between the two germline ends. There are 11 residues in the CDR3. CDR3: CASTGEYEQYF. CDR3 coding DNA: TGCGCCAGCACAGGGGAGTACGAGCAGTACTTC.

This clone showed up just once. This chain links TRBV3-1 (or the pseudogene TRBV3-2) with TRBJ2-1; 12 bases are a match to TRBD2. The CDR3 consists of 14 residues. Per germline, CDR1 LGHDT and CDR2 YNNKEL (reference sequence). With 4 bases clipped from V and 5 bases from J, the junction kept 0 bases outside the gene matches. The CDR3 reads CASSRLAGDNEQFF. CDR3 sequence (DNA): TGTGCCAGCAGCCGACTAGCGGGAGACAATGAGCAGTTCTTC.

The V call is TRBV12-5, the J call TRBJ2-5; 8 positions match TRBD2. V shed 5 bases, J shed 5 bases, and the junction held 10 bases outside the gene matches. This CDR3 contains 15 residues. Germline CDR1 reads LGHNT; CDR2 reads FRNRAP. The CDR3 sequence: CASGGKAGAGETQYF. The CDR3 DNA sequence: TGTGCTAGTGGTGGTAAAGCGGGGGCCGGGGAGACCCAGTACTTC.

The chain links TRBV19 to TRBJ1-5, with 7 bases aligning to TRBD1. The CDR3 runs to 15 residues. Germline assignment: CDR1 LNHDA and CDR2 SQIVND (reference sequence). V lost 2 bases to trimming and J lost 4 bases; unmatched junction nucleotides: 5. The CDR3 sequence is CASSITETGNQPQHF. CDR3 nucleotides: TGTGCCAGTAGTATAACCGAGACAGGGAATCAGCCCCAGCATTTT.